The 23 T cell receptor beta chains below all came from one sample that was sequenced in a study of cytomegalovirus exposure and HLA in healthy donors. It was with 60 Vbeta and 13 Jbeta primers that the PCR ran. Clones were sequenced by immunoSEQ multiplex PCR, and TCRdb holds only the in-frame ones, with some missing. The sample has some 180,000 clones, around 75% seen once. The sequencing input was PBMCs. The receptors were gathered from a male donor in good health and CMV-seronegative.

This chain links TRBV10-3 with TRBJ2-1; D gene uncertain. The germline V gene encodes CDR1 ENHRY and CDR2 SYGVKD. The CDR3 loop spans 15 amino acids. Trimming left V 0 bases short and J 6 bases short, with 12 bases between. CDR3 DNA sequence: TGTGCCATCAGTGAGTCGGGCCCTTTCTCCAATGAGCAGTTCTTC. Its translation: CAISESGPFSNEQFF.

The chain joins TRBV7-6 to TRBJ2-1; D possibly corresponds to TRBD2 (5 bases). Germline lookup yields CDR1 SGHVS and CDR2 FNYEAQ. This CDR3 is 12 amino acids long. V was shortened by 5 bases and J by 4 bases, with 6 bases between the two germline ends. This CDR3 reads CASSRGYNEQFF. CDR3 DNA sequence: TGTGCCAGCAGCCGGGGATACAATGAGCAGTTCTTC.

This clone was counted a few times. This chain uses TRBV7-2 with TRBJ1-2; D unresolved. Germline V gene sequence: CDR1 SGHTA, CDR2 FQGNSA. Trimming removed 1 base at V and 1 base at J, with 4 bases between. This CDR3 has 13 amino acids. For the CDR3, the DNA is TGTGCCAGCAGCTTAGACAATAACTATGGCTACACCTTC. Translated: CASSLDNNYGYTF. Drawing the rest from reference TRBV7-2 and TRBJ1-2, the complete variable domain is GAGVSQSPSNKVTEKGKDVELRCDPISGHTALYWYRQSLGQGLEFLIYFQGNSAPDKSGLPSDRFSAERTGGSVSTLTIQRTQQEDSAVYLCASSLDNNYGYTFGSGTRLTVV.

The chain carries TRBV6-6 and TRBJ2-1; TRBD2 might be the D (5 bases). CDR1 and CDR2 (germline): MNHNY, SVGAGI (reference sequence). V dropped 2 bases and J dropped 4 bases, with 9 bases sitting between them. The CDR3 runs to 14 residues. CDR3 coding DNA: TGTGCCAGCAGTTACCCCGGAGGTTACAATGAGCAGTTCTTC. Protein sequence: CASSYPGGYNEQFF.

This clone was seen a few times. This sequence joins TRBV19 and TRBJ1-4; weak D call: TRBD1 (6 bases). CDR3 length: 13 amino acids. V shed 4 bases and J shed 8 bases, with 11 bases lying between them. CDR1 and CDR2 from the germline V gene are LNHDA and SQIVND (reference sequence). The CDR3 nucleotides read TGTGCCAGTAGTACGTCAGGGGCGGAAAAACTGTTTTTT. It is translated as CASSTSGAEKLFF.

This chain uses TRBV4-1 with TRBJ2-7, with TRBD1 matching 7 bases. V trimming: 5 bases; J trimming: 3 bases; junction bases outside the gene matches: 13. Per germline, CDR1 MGHRA and CDR2 YSYEKL. The CDR3 is 16 amino acids. CDR3: CASSLGTALSNYEQYF. The CDR3 region has the DNA TGCGCCAGCAGCTTGGGGACAGCCCTATCAAACTACGAGCAGTACTTC.

This clone showed up just a few times. V is TRBV19 and J is TRBJ1-5; D uncertain. Trimming removed 3 bases at V and 0 bases at J, with 15 bases between. The CDR3 loop spans 17 amino acids. The V gene's germline CDR1 is LNHDA and CDR2 SQIVND (reference sequence). CDR3 in DNA: TGTGCCAGTAGTATCACCGCACTACATTATAGCAATCAGCCCCAGCATTTT. This translates into CASSITALHYSNQPQHF.

Turning to this clone: The sample holds other DNA sequences that translate to the same CDR3. The chain joins TRBV5-6 to TRBJ2-7; 12 bases fit TRBD2. V gave up 4 bases and J gave up 1 base; unmatched junction bases: 12. Germline V gene lookup returns CDR1 SGHDT and CDR2 YYEEEE. This CDR3 spans 18 amino acids. The CDR3 reads CASSPNGLAGRFSYEQYF. In nucleotides, the CDR3 is TGTGCCAGCAGCCCTAATGGACTAGCGGGGAGATTTTCCTACGAGCAGTACTTC. The whole variable domain, remainder taken from reference TRBV5-6 and TRBJ2-7, is DAGVTQSPTHLIKTRGQQVTLRCSPKSGHDTVSWYQQALGQGPQFIFQYYEEEERQRGNFPDRFSGHQFPNYSSELNVNALLLGDSALYLCASSPNGLAGRFSYEQYFGPGTRLTVT.

The CDR3 region has the DNA TGCGCCAGCAGCCAGCAGGCTAATCAGCCCCAGCATTTT. Translating it yields CASSQQANQPQHF. The chain links TRBV4-1 to TRBJ1-5, with no clear D. The V and J ends lost 3 bases and 4 bases respectively, with 7 bases between them. Germline V gene lookup returns CDR1 MGHRA and CDR2 YSYEKL. CDR3 length: 13 amino acids.

This clone was seen once. The chain is built from TRBV29-1 and TRBJ1-2, with TRBD1 identical over 9 bases. This CDR3 has 13 residues. Germline V CDR1 and CDR2: SQVTM, ANQGSEA. Trimming removed 6 bases from V and 4 bases from J; junction bases left unmatched: 6. CDR3 sequence reads: CSVGTGQGYGYTF. The CDR3 nucleotides are TGCAGCGTAGGGACAGGGCAAGGCTATGGCTACACCTTC. The full variable domain, rest sourced from reference TRBV29-1 and TRBJ1-2, is SAVISQKPSRDICQRGTSLTIQCQVDSQVTMMFWYRQQPGQSLTLIATANQGSEATYESGFVIDKFPISRPNLTFSTLTVSNMSPEDSSIYLCSVGTGQGYGYTFGSGTRLTVV.

With regard to this clone: The sample holds other DNA sequences that translate to the same CDR3. The V gene is TRBV5-1, the J gene TRBJ1-1; D may be TRBD1 (5 bases). Per the germline V gene, CDR1 is SGHRS and CDR2 is YFSETQ. Trimming removed 6 bases from V and 5 bases from J, with 17 bases in between. The CDR3 has 14 amino acids. The CDR3 nucleotides are TGCGCCAGCACCATGACGGGGGGGACTACTGAAGCTTTCTTT. This translates into CASTMTGGTTEAFF. Using reference TRBV5-1 and TRBJ1-1 for the parts outside the CDR3, the full variable domain is KAGVTQTPRYLIKTRGQQVTLSCSPISGHRSVSWYQQTPGQGLQFLFEYFSETQRNKGNFPGRFSGRQFSNSRSEMNVSTLELGDSALYLCASTMTGGTTEAFFGQGTRLTVV.

CDR3: CASTTAGGRTPQYF. In DNA form, the CDR3 reads TGTGCCAGCACTACAGCGGGGGGCAGAACACCGCAGTACTTC. The chain employs TRBV7-8 and TRBJ2-7; 9 bases fit TRBD2. Germline assignment: CDR1 SGHVS and CDR2 FQNEAQ. This CDR3 is built from 14 residues. V lost 7 bases, J lost 9 bases, and 13 bases stayed unmatched.

The genes are TRBV6-5 and TRBJ1-1; 10 nucleotides line up with TRBD1. V gave up 6 bases and J gave up 3 bases; unmatched junction bases: 7. This CDR3 comprises 15 residues. Per the germline V gene, CDR1 is MNHEY and CDR2 is SVGAGI. The CDR3 nucleotides read TGTGCCAGCAGCCGCCGTGGGACAGGGGACACTGAAGCTTTCTTT. This sequence encodes CASSRRGTGDTEAFF.

The chain carries TRBV10-2 and TRBJ1-5; D might be TRBD1 (6 bases). V was trimmed by 5 bases and J by 2 bases, leaving 10 bases between them. CDR1 is WSHSY and CDR2 is SAAADI in the germline V gene. This CDR3 comprises 14 residues. The CDR3 sequence is CASSPQGRNQPQHF. The CDR3 DNA reads TGCGCCAGCAGTCCTCAGGGGCGCAATCAGCCCCAGCATTTT.

V and J are TRBV19 and TRBJ1-6; D may be TRBD1 (5 bases). The germline gives CDR1 LNHDA, CDR2 SQIVND (reference sequence). The CDR3 extends over 14 amino acids. Trimming left V 7 bases short and J 10 bases short, with 17 bases between. This CDR3 is CASKWGQGDSPLHF. The CDR3 bases are TGTGCCAGTAAGTGGGGCCAGGGCGACTCACCCCTCCACTTT.

This chain links TRBV15 with TRBJ1-4; TRBD1 matches 8 bases. The CDR3 contains 14 residues. Per germline, CDR1 LNHNV and CDR2 YYDKDF (reference sequence). V lost 4 bases, J lost 9 bases, and 7 bases stayed unmatched. The CDR3 region is CATSTQGAVKKLFF. The DNA of the CDR3 is TGTGCCACCAGCACGCAGGGGGCGGTTAAAAAACTGTTTTTT.

V usage is TRBV5-1 and J usage is TRBJ2-1; 12 bases match TRBD2. This CDR3 region has 16 residues. J was trimmed by 4 bases and V by 4 bases; bases with no gene match: 6. The V gene's germline CDR1 is SGHRS and CDR2 YFSETQ. CDR3 region: CASSPITSGGYNEQFF. DNA for the CDR3: TGCGCCAGCAGCCCGATCACTAGCGGGGGGTACAATGAGCAGTTCTTC.

This clone has more than one count but fewer than ten. The J gene is TRBJ1-4, the V gene TRBV18; weak D call: TRBD1 (5 bases). The CDR3 extends over 15 amino acids. Germline assignment: CDR1 KGHSH and CDR2 LQKENI. V lost 0 bases and J 4 bases, leaving 9 bases between the germline ends. This CDR3 is CASSPPGQDNEKLFF. CDR3 nucleotides: TGTGCCAGCTCACCACCGGGGCAGGATAATGAAAAACTGTTTTTT.

The chain links TRBV18 to TRBJ2-2, with 11 bases lining up with TRBD1. Trimming at V came to 0 bases and at J to 7 bases, leaving 7 bases not matched to a gene. The CDR3 has 17 residues. Germline assignment: CDR1 KGHSH and CDR2 LQKENI. CDR3 bases: TGTGCCAGCTCACCACCGTGGACAGGGGGCGAGAGCGGGGAGCTGTTTTTT. Translated: CASSPPWTGGESGELFF.

A word on this clone: The same CDR3 also results from other DNA sequences found in this sample. This rearrangement joins TRBV6-6 to TRBJ2-3; 9 bases align to TRBD1. Unmatched junction bases numbered 2, after V lost 6 bases and J lost 4 bases. The germline V gene has CDR1 MNHNY and CDR2 SVGAGI (reference sequence). The CDR3 runs to 13 residues. In nucleotides, the CDR3 is TGTGCCAGCAGAACAGGGGGCGCAGATACGCAGTATTTT. Its protein is CASRTGGADTQYF.

The chain is built from TRBV20-1 and TRBJ2-1; 7 bases map to TRBD2. With 0 bases clipped from V and 12 bases from J, the junction kept 2 bases outside the gene matches. The CDR3 runs 11 residues. Germline loops: CDR1 DFQATT, CDR2 SNEGSKA (reference sequence). The CDR3 protein is CSAREERGQFF. In DNA form, the CDR3 reads TGCAGTGCTAGAGAGGAGCGGGGGCAGTTCTTC.

This clone was counted between two and nine times. V usage is TRBV9 and J usage is TRBJ2-7; 7 bases line up with TRBD2. The CDR3 is 15 residues long. Trimming at V came to 0 bases and at J to 4 bases, leaving 7 bases not matched to a gene. Germline CDR1 is SGDLS and CDR2 is YYNGEE. CDR3 sequence reads: CASSVAPREEYEQYF. DNA of the CDR3: TGTGCCAGCAGCGTAGCACCCCGGGAGGAATACGAGCAGTACTTC.

This clone was picked up a small number of times. The chain employs TRBV9 and TRBJ2-1; D is perhaps TRBD2 (6 bases). The V and J ends lost 0 bases and 5 bases respectively, with 12 bases between them. This CDR3 has 15 residues. Germline-derived CDR1 and CDR2 are SGDLS and YYNGEE. The CDR3 bases are TGTGCCAGCAGCGTAGTAGGGGACTTCGACAATGAGCAGTTCTTC. Translated: CASSVVGDFDNEQFF.